Each of the 13 T cell receptor beta chains below was sequenced from the same sample in a study of blood T cell repertoires in COVID-19. Sequenced by immunoSEQ multiplex PCR; TCRdb stores in-frame clones only, minus some. The sample lists some 320,000 clones, roughly 91% occurring once. The specimen sequenced was PBMCs or T cells enriched from blood (not recorded which). These TCRs come from a woman aged 45-59 years who had been exposed to COVID-19.

The chain joins TRBV19 to TRBJ2-5; no clear D gene. Trimming shortened V by 3 bases and J by 0 bases, and 8 bases separated the two germline ends. There are 14 residues in the CDR3. Germline values: CDR1 LNHDA, CDR2 SQIVND (reference sequence). Here the CDR3 reads CASSMRPDQETQYF. Here the CDR3 DNA reads TGTGCCAGTAGTATGAGGCCGGACCAAGAGACCCAGTACTTC.

This chain uses TRBV4-1 with TRBJ2-1; 8 nucleotides match TRBD2. This CDR3 spans 16 amino acids. The germline gives CDR1 MGHRA, CDR2 YSYEKL. The J segment lost 7 bases and the V segment lost 1 base, leaving 9 bases of the junction unmatched. The CDR3 sequence is CASSQVIFTGGNEQFF. The CDR3 bases are TGCGCCAGCAGCCAAGTTATCTTTACGGGGGGGAATGAGCAGTTCTTC.

The rearrangement uses TRBV18 and TRBJ2-2; the D is unclear. CDR1 and CDR2 (germline): KGHSH, LQKENI. Trimming cost V 4 bases and J 3 bases, with 12 bases left between them. CDR3 length equals 15 residues. CDR3: CASSLSNTYTGELFF. In nucleotides, the CDR3 is TGTGCCAGCTCACTTTCCAACACCTACACCGGGGAGCTGTTTTTT.

The rearrangement links TRBV11-3 to TRBJ2-5, with D unresolved. V was clipped by 0 bases and J by 9 bases, with 11 bases between them. Germline-derived CDR1 and CDR2 are SGHNT and YENEEA. CDR3 length: 13 residues. The CDR3 loop is CASSLESFKPQYF. The CDR3 DNA follows: TGTGCCAGCAGCTTAGAGTCCTTTAAGCCCCAGTACTTC.

The rearrangement uses TRBV24-1 and TRBJ2-7, with 8 nucleotides matching TRBD2. Germline loops: CDR1 KGHDR, CDR2 SFDVKD. CDR3 length: 13 residues. V gave up 7 bases and J gave up 4 bases; unmatched junction bases: 5. The CDR3 sequence is CATSGGEGYEQYF. The CDR3 coding sequence is TGTGCCACCAGCGGGGGGGAAGGATACGAGCAGTACTTC.

The rearrangement links TRBV6-5 to TRBJ1-2; D is perhaps TRBD1 (5 bases). Germline V CDR1 and CDR2: MNHEY, SVGAGI. The ends were cut back, 6 bases at V and 6 bases at J, with 17 bases in the middle. The CDR3 runs 14 residues. CDR3 loop: CASRVNAGLHGYTF. The CDR3 region has the DNA TGTGCCAGCAGAGTGAACGCAGGGCTCCATGGCTACACCTTC.

The chain's CDR3 is CASSQVGGRGQDNEQFF. The DNA for the CDR3 is TGTGCCAGCAGCCAAGTCGGGGGCAGGGGGCAGGACAATGAGCAGTTCTTC. V usage is TRBV3-1 (or the pseudogene TRBV3-2) and J usage is TRBJ2-1, with TRBD1 identical over 8 bases. The CDR3 is made up of 17 amino acids. The germline V gene has CDR1 LGHDT and CDR2 YNNKEL (reference sequence). The junction had 10 bases not matched to a gene; V was cut back by 1 base and J by 5 bases.

A single count supports this clone. The chain has TRBV27 and TRBJ1-6, with D hard to call. Germline loops: CDR1 MNHEY, CDR2 SMNVEV (reference sequence). The CDR3 extends over 12 amino acids. Deletions cut 5 bases from V and 5 bases from J, with 4 bases between. The CDR3 loop is CASSPNNSPLHF. The CDR3 DNA sequence: TGTGCCAGCAGTCCTAATAATTCACCCCTCCACTTT.

The V and J genes are TRBV7-2 and TRBJ1-1; the D gene is possibly TRBD1 (5 bases). Germline CDR1 and CDR2: SGHTA and FQGNSA. V lost 1 base and J lost 8, with 11 bases in between. CDR3 length equals 13 residues. As DNA, the CDR3 is TGTGCCAGCAGCTTAGGCAGGGTTCGGGAAGCTTTCTTT. This encodes CASSLGRVREAFF.

The CDR3 DNA is TGTGCCTGGGAGCCGAGCGGGGGCACCGGGGAGCTGTTTTTT. This sequence encodes CAWEPSGGTGELFF. V gene TRBV30 combines with J gene TRBJ2-2; TRBD2 agrees at 8 bases. This CDR3 is built from 14 residues. J gave up 4 bases and V 5 bases, and 6 bases lay outside the gene matches. Germline CDR1 reads GTSNPN; CDR2 reads SVGIG (reference sequence).

The V gene is TRBV7-9, the J gene TRBJ2-1; TRBD1 aligns across 7 bases. The CDR3 is 18 amino acids. V gave up 2 bases and J gave up 5 bases; unmatched junction bases: 15. Germline CDR1 is SEHNR and CDR2 is FQNEAQ (reference sequence). CDR3 residues: CASSLPKNPHRGHNEQFF. CDR3 DNA sequence: TGTGCCAGCAGCTTACCCAAAAACCCCCACAGGGGCCACAATGAGCAGTTCTTC.

The V call is TRBV19, the J call TRBJ1-1; tentative D call: TRBD1 (6 bases). The V end was cut by 1 base, the J end by 7 bases, with 13 bases between. CDR3 length: 14 amino acids. Per the germline V gene, CDR1 is LNHDA and CDR2 is SQIVND (reference sequence). In DNA form, the CDR3 reads TGTGCCAGTAGTATAGCGGGACACGGGTTTGAAGCTTTCTTT. It encodes CASSIAGHGFEAFF.

This clone was recorded a few times. This chain uses TRBV2 with TRBJ2-7, with D possibly being TRBD1 (6 bases). Germline CDR1 and CDR2: SNHLY and FYNNEI. Trimming shortened V by 2 bases and J by 6 bases, and 14 bases separated the two germline ends. The CDR3 totals 14 residues. CDR3 nucleotides: TGTGCCAGCAGTGAAAACTCAGGGGTAGGCGAGCAGTACTTC. Its translation: CASSENSGVGEQYF.